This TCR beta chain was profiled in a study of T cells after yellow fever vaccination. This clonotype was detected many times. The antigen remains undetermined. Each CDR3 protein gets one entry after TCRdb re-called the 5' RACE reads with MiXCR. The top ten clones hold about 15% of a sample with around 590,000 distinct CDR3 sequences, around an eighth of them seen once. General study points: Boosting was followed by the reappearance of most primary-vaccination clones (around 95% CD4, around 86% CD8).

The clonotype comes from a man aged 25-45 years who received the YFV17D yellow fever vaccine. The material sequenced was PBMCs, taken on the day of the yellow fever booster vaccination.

The CDR3 loop reads CASSLRAVGGYTEAFF. CDR3 bases: TGTGCCAGCAGTTTACGCGCGGTGGGAGGGTACACTGAAGCTTTCTTT. V gene TRBV27 combines with J gene TRBJ1-1; D unresolved. The CDR3 consists of 16 residues. Trimming removed 2 bases from V and 3 bases from J, with 16 bases in between. Germline values: CDR1 MNHEY, CDR2 SMNVEV (reference sequence).